The sequence of this T cell receptor (beta chain) was determined in a study of regulatory T cells in long-lasting Graves disease (dated by TCRdb to the early 2020s). Turning to the overall study: To count as having persistent Graves' disease, a patient had to have received antithyroid drug treatment for over 5 years with TSH receptor autoantibodies remaining persistently positive. A total of about 33 samples underwent TCR sequencing: 13 from persistent and around 20 from newly diagnosed Graves' disease patients. The study was registered as a clinical trial and conducted in China. Antithyroid drugs had been taken for around 9.8 years on average by persistent Graves' disease patients in the clinical cohort. Patients with persistent Graves' disease were compared with patients with newly diagnosed Graves' disease using TCR sequencing and RNA sequencing of peripheral blood. The study at large found these results: Compared with newly diagnosed patients, persistent Graves' disease patients had lower TCR Shannon entropy and fewer highly expanded clones, which suggests clonal expansion. Sequencing and analysis were limited to the TCR beta chain. TRBV28, TRBJ1-2 and TRBJ2-5 were preferentially used in persistent disease, while TRBV20-1 and TRBJ2-1 were favored in newly diagnosed disease. The small sample size was acknowledged by the authors as a limitation that may reduce accuracy. Peripheral blood alone was examined, since thyroid tissue, which constituted the primary lesion, could not be accessed. Persistent patients shared more public clonotypes among themselves (over 2,500) than newly diagnosed patients did (roughly 910).

The library relied on multiplex PCR. Sequencing used an Illumina HiSeq 4000. To build TCR beta libraries, CDR3 regions were amplified by Arm-PCR using iRepertoire HTBI primers. PCR products were gel purified before sequencing. In the original analysis: A total of roughly 58 TRBV and about 13 TRBJ segments were identified across samples and were used for gene usage analysis of CDR3 amino acid clonotypes. COPE and FqMerger were used to merge the filtered high-quality paired reads into contigs. Contigs were aligned with BLAST to IMGT TRBV, TRBD and TRBJ reference genes, and CDR3 was defined per IMGT. Any clonotype with a frequency above 0.1% was counted as a highly expanded clone. Shannon entropy was used to measure repertoire diversity, and the Gini coefficient was used to measure V-J evenness. A clonotype was considered public if more than one individual shared it. Clones were called with MiXCR by TCRdb after fastp trimmed the public reads at Q25, and only in-frame beta chains were retained. Rows with a matching CDR3 protein are joined into one entry that keeps the most common DNA and genes. The V and J calls reflect TCRdb's pipeline rather than the authors' work. The sample yields about 430,000 distinct CDR3 sequences; 20% to 25% were counted once. The ten largest clones represent approximately 15% of the sample.

The CDR3 measures 11 amino acids from cysteine to phenylalanine. The read is trimmed to its CDR3 DNA, 33 bases read in frame from base 1. CDR1 and CDR2 are drawn from the germline V gene: ENHRY, SYGVKD. This clonotype was seen a handful of times. Which antigen it targets is not known. The germline gene is not matched at one end of the junction; a read error may be the cause. The time point tag for this specimen amounts to: persistent/refractory GD, antithyroid drugs over 5 years with positive TRAb. For both TCR sequencing and RNA sequencing, RNA was extracted from PBMCs using TRIzol. Graves' disease was diagnosed according to American Thyroid Association guidelines. Patients were recruited from an endocrinology department in Xi'an, China. Each patient gave about 8.1 milliliters of peripheral blood, collected in an EDTA anticoagulant tube. PBMCs were isolated by Ficoll Paque Plus density gradient separation without further T cell sorting. RNA quality was checked with an Agilent 2100 Bioanalyzer and agarose gel, and concentration with a NanoDrop 2000.

The chain joins TRBV10-3 to TRBJ2-7; possibly the D gene is TRBD1, per 5 matching bases. This clonotype was obtained from a female donor with Graves disease. The input for sequencing was peripheral blood mononuclear cells (PBMCs), taken when the disease was refractory, from a patient treated with antithyroid drugs. At the DNA level, the sequence is TGTGCCATCAGTGCTTTGACAGAAATTAACTTC. It specifies CAISALTEINF.